The 25 T cell receptor beta chains below come from one sample, sequenced in a study of T cells in Graves' hyperthyroidism and ophthalmopathy. TCR beta CDR3 regions were amplified from RNA. Using the HTBI primer set, a first-round RT-PCR was run on the TCR CDR3. TCRdb ran MiXCR on the multiplex PCR reads and lists one entry per CDR3 protein. Among 600,000 to 650,000 distinct CDR3 sequences listed, 15% to 20% were seen once. Sequencing was done on a sample of blood. These receptors were taken from a woman in her twenties or thirties with Graves' hyperthyroidism.

This clonotype was counted at least ten times. The rearrangement links TRBV11-2 to TRBJ2-3, with D hard to call. Trimming cost V 5 bases and J 4 bases, with 19 bases left between them. The CDR3 is 16 amino acids. CDR1 and CDR2 (germline): SGHAT, FQNNGV. The DNA for the CDR3 is TGTGCCAGCAGCATAACAGTGAGGCTAAAATCAGATACGCAGTATTTT. It specifies CASSITVRLKSDTQYF.

The V and J genes are TRBV28 and TRBJ2-3; 14 bases are a match to TRBD2. The CDR3 runs 18 residues. V lost 5 bases to trimming and J lost 5 bases; unmatched junction nucleotides: 12. Germline V gene sequence: CDR1 MDHEN, CDR2 SYDVKM. The CDR3 nucleotides read TGTGCCAGCAGTACTGGTACCGGGACTAGCGGGAGCGGAGATACGCAGTATTTT. The encoded protein is CASSTGTGTSGSGDTQYF. The full variable domain, rest sourced from reference TRBV28 and TRBJ2-3, is DVKVTQSSRYLVKRTGEKVFLECVQDMDHENMFWYRQDPGLGLRLIYFSYDVKMKEKGDIPEGYSVSREKKERFSLILESASTNQTSMYLCASSTGTGTSGSGDTQYFGPGTRLTVL.

This clonotype was seen many times. V is TRBV28 and J is TRBJ1-1; a weak D match, TRBD1 (5 bases). Germline V gene lookup returns CDR1 MDHEN and CDR2 SYDVKM. CDR3 size: 15 residues. V gave up 8 bases and J gave up 1 base, with 17 bases separating them. In nucleotides, the CDR3 is TGTGCCAGCGGCCCCCGACGGGACTGGAACACTGAAGCTTTCTTT. Protein sequence: CASGPRRDWNTEAFF. Full variable domain (outside the CDR3, taken from reference TRBV28 and TRBJ1-1): DVKVTQSSRYLVKRTGEKVFLECVQDMDHENMFWYRQDPGLGLRLIYFSYDVKMKEKGDIPEGYSVSREKKERFSLILESASTNQTSMYLCASGPRRDWNTEAFFGQGTRLTVV.

The chain uses TRBV12-3 or TRBV12-4 and TRBJ2-1; 10 bases map to TRBD1. The CDR3 runs 15 residues. The ends lost 3 bases at V and 7 bases at J; junction bases unmatched: 6. DNA of the CDR3: TGTGCCAGCAGTTTTACGGGGACAGGGGAAAATGAGCAGTTCTTC. Its translation is CASSFTGTGENEQFF.

The sample holds a few counts of this clonotype. One junction end disagrees with the germline gene, perhaps due to a read error. The genes are TRBV7-6 and TRBJ2-7; 11 bases align to TRBD2. This CDR3 region has 15 residues. The germline gives CDR1 SGHVS, CDR2 FNYEAQ. The CDR3 DNA follows: TGTGCCAGCAGCTCGACTAGCGGGACCTCCCACGAGCAGTACTTC. Translating gives CASSSTSGTSHEQYF.

This clonotype has only a few counts. The chain carries TRBV6-2 or TRBV6-3 and TRBJ2-3; D is ambiguous. The CDR3 contains 12 residues. Germline CDR1 is MNHEY and CDR2 is SVGEGT. Trimming shortened V by 5 bases and J by 3 bases, and 6 bases separated the two germline ends. Here the CDR3 reads CASSIRTDTQYF. DNA of the CDR3: TGTGCCAGCAGTATCAGAACAGATACGCAGTATTTT.

This clonotype was observed a few times. The genes are TRBV19 and TRBJ2-7; TRBD2 is a possible D gene (5 bases). Germline CDR1 and CDR2: LNHDA and SQIVND (reference sequence). The length of the CDR3 is 14 residues. Between the trimmed V and J ends, which lost 3 bases and 5 bases, there was a span of 14 bases. The CDR3 coding sequence is TGTGCCAGTAGTATTTCGCTAGCCGGAAACGAGCAGTACTTC. Translation gives CASSISLAGNEQYF.

This clonotype was counted at least ten times. The V and J genes are TRBV12-3 or TRBV12-4 and TRBJ2-5; 12 bases agree with TRBD1. The CDR3 sequence is 15 residues long. V lost 6 bases and J lost 7; bases outside the gene matches: 9. The CDR3 DNA reads as TGTGCCAGCAGCGGGGACAGGGGGCGTTCTGGGACCCAGTACTTC. It codes for CASSGDRGRSGTQYF.

This clonotype was seen more than once but under ten times. The chain couples TRBV29-1 to TRBJ2-2; weak D call: TRBD2 (5 bases). From germline, CDR1 is SQVTM and CDR2 ANQGSEA. The CDR3 runs to 12 residues. Trimming removed 5 bases from V and 1 base from J, with 5 bases in between. The CDR3 sequence is CSVRGNTGELFF. The CDR3 DNA sequence: TGCAGCGTTCGGGGGAACACCGGGGAGCTGTTTTTT.

This rearrangement joins TRBV5-6 to TRBJ2-7; D is possibly TRBD1 (5 bases). This CDR3 is built from 13 residues. CDR1 is SGHDT and CDR2 is YYEEEE in the germline V gene. V was trimmed by 0 bases and J by 5 bases, leaving 9 bases between them. CDR3 DNA sequence: TGTGCCAGCAGCTTGGTAGGGGCAAACGAGCAGTACTTC. Amino acid sequence: CASSLVGANEQYF.

The table lists this clonotype with a few counts. The genes are TRBV30 and TRBJ2-1, with 8 positions matching TRBD2. In germline, CDR1 is GTSNPN, CDR2 SVGIG (reference sequence). Trimming took 0 bases from V and 14 from J; bases not matched to a gene: 6. CDR3 length equals 12 residues. CDR3 residues: CAWSVRAGVEFF. The CDR3 DNA sequence: TGTGCCTGGAGTGTACGAGCGGGAGTAGAGTTCTTC.

The chain has TRBV3-1 and TRBJ2-1; D may be TRBD1 (5 bases). Germline-derived CDR1 and CDR2 are LGHDT and YNNKEL (reference sequence). This CDR3 spans 17 amino acids. Trimming stripped 4 bases from V and 8 bases from J, with 24 bases between. For the CDR3, the DNA is TGTGCCAGCAGCCCCAAGACGGGTTGGGGCCCCGCAGATGAGCAGTTCTTC. Amino acid sequence: CASSPKTGWGPADEQFF.

In the case of this clonotype: An end of the junction does not agree with germline; a read error may underlie this. J is TRBJ2-2 and V is TRBV6-2 or TRBV6-3; no reliable D call. Germline V lookup: CDR1 MNHEY, CDR2 SVGEGT. The CDR3 is 13 residues long. CDR3 sequence (DNA): TGTGCCAGCAGTACCTGGAACACCGGAGAGCTGTTTTTT. This sequence encodes CASSTWNTGELFF.

This clonotype was found many times. The chain employs TRBV5-1 and TRBJ2-7, with D perhaps TRBD1 or TRBD2 (5 bases each). Germline lookup yields CDR1 SGHRS and CDR2 YFSETQ. Deletions cut 2 bases from V and 3 bases from J, with 12 bases between. This CDR3 spans 14 amino acids. CDR3: CASSFGTGHYEQYF. DNA of the CDR3: TGCGCCAGCAGCTTCGGGACCGGACACTACGAGCAGTACTTC.

This clonotype was picked up many times. V and J are TRBV28 and TRBJ2-7; 7 bases are a match to TRBD1. In germline, CDR1 is MDHEN, CDR2 SYDVKM. CDR3 length equals 15 residues. Trimming at V came to 3 bases and at J to 0 bases, leaving 5 bases not matched to a gene. Here the CDR3 DNA reads TGTGCCAGCAGTTTTACAGGGGCTTCCTCCTACGAGCAGTACTTC. This translates into CASSFTGASSYEQYF.

At least ten counts were recorded for this clonotype. V usage is TRBV28 and J usage is TRBJ2-7; 8 bases match TRBD1. From germline, CDR1 is MDHEN and CDR2 SYDVKM. V was clipped by 4 bases and J by 8 bases; unmatched bases: 10. There are 14 residues in the CDR3. The CDR3: CASSSPGQASQQYF. DNA of the CDR3: TGTGCCAGCAGTTCGCCGGGACAGGCATCACAGCAGTACTTC.

The chain links TRBV7-8 to TRBJ2-3; a weak D match, TRBD1 (6 bases). The CDR3 extends over 15 amino acids. Trimming pared 5 bases from V and 3 bases from J, leaving 15 bases between. Germline CDR1 and CDR2: SGHVS and FQNEAQ. In DNA form, the CDR3 reads TGTGCCAGCAGCGGAAGACAGGCCTTTACAGATACGCAGTATTTT. Protein sequence: CASSGRQAFTDTQYF.

This clonotype turned up a few times. This chain links TRBV30 with TRBJ1-2; 7 nucleotides match TRBD1. V trimming: 5 bases; J trimming: 4 bases; junction bases outside the gene matches: 10. The CDR3 extends over 14 amino acids. CDR1 is GTSNPN and CDR2 is SVGIG in the germline V gene (reference sequence). The CDR3 sequence is CAWEPYRGIYGYTF. DNA of the CDR3: TGTGCCTGGGAACCTTACAGGGGCATCTATGGCTACACCTTC.

This clonotype was seen at least ten times. J is TRBJ2-1 and V is TRBV13; D is possibly TRBD2 (6 bases). V was shortened by 3 bases and J by 5 bases, with 8 bases between the two germline ends. The CDR3 totals 13 residues. Germline-derived CDR1 and CDR2 are PRHDT and FYEKMQ (reference sequence). The CDR3, as DNA: TGTGCCAGCAGCTTCGGACTAAACAATGAGCAGTTCTTC. This gives the protein CASSFGLNNEQFF. The whole variable domain, remainder taken from reference TRBV13 and TRBJ2-1, is AAGVIQSPRHLIKEKRETATLKCYPIPRHDTVYWYQQGPGQDPQFLISFYEKMQSDKGSIPDRFSAQQFSDYHSELNMSSLELGDSALYFCASSFGLNNEQFFGPGTRLTVL.

J is TRBJ1-3 and V is TRBV4-1, with 9 bases aligning to TRBD1. The ends lost 4 bases at V and 0 bases at J; junction bases unmatched: 1. Germline CDR1 is MGHRA and CDR2 is YSYEKL. The CDR3 covers 15 residues. The CDR3: CASSRDRDSGNTIYF. The CDR3 region has the DNA TGCGCCAGCAGCCGGGACAGGGACTCTGGAAACACCATATATTTT.

As to this clonotype: A read error may account for a junction end that differs from germline. The V call is TRBV12-3 or TRBV12-4, the J call TRBJ1-4; D gene unclear. CDR3 size: 16 residues. This CDR3 reads CAGSLSSEDVGEKLFF. CDR3 sequence (DNA): TGTGCCGGCAGTTTAAGCTCAGAGGACGTGGGTGAAAAACTGTTTTTT.

The chain uses TRBV29-1 and TRBJ2-7, with D perhaps matching TRBD1 (6 bases). The CDR3 length is 12 residues. Germline values: CDR1 SQVTM, CDR2 ANQGSEA. V lost 4 bases, J lost 3 bases, and 10 bases lay in between. CDR3 coding DNA: TGCAGCGTTGTAGCAGGGGACTACGAGCAGTACTTC. Translation gives CSVVAGDYEQYF.

The gene calls are TRBV11-2 and TRBJ1-4, with TRBD1 as a possible D gene (6 bases). The CDR3 consists of 14 residues. The germline V gene encodes CDR1 SGHAT and CDR2 FQNNGV. Trimming pared 5 bases from V and 8 bases from J, leaving 15 bases between. DNA of the CDR3: TGTGCCAGCAGCGCTTGGGGGGCTGGGGAAAAACTGTTTTTT. This sequence encodes CASSAWGAGEKLFF. The entire variable domain, with the rest obtained from reference TRBV11-2 and TRBJ1-4, is as follows: EAGVAQSPRYKIIEKRQSVAFWCNPISGHATLYWYQQILGQGPKLLIQFQNNGVVDDSQLPKDRFSAERLKGVDSTLKIQPAKLEDSAVYLCASSAWGAGEKLFFGSGTQLSVL.

The rearrangement links TRBV9 to TRBJ2-7; D not certain. CDR1 SGDLS and CDR2 YYNGEE come from the germline V gene. The V gene lost 3 bases and the J gene lost 7 bases, with 17 bases spanning the gap. The CDR3 consists of 14 residues. This CDR3 is CASSEGSEQGEQYF. The CDR3, as DNA: TGTGCCAGCAGCGAAGGGTCCGAGCAAGGGGAGCAGTACTTC. The whole variable domain, filled in from reference TRBV9 and TRBJ2-7, reads DSGVTQTPKHLITATGQRVTLRCSPRSGDLSVYWYQQSLDQGLQFLIQYYNGEERAKGNILERFSAQQFPDLHSELNLSSLELGDSALYFCASSEGSEQGEQYFGPGTRLTVT.

In this sample, this clonotype turned up many times. The CDR3 is CASSSGGTSGSTSDTQYF. Here the CDR3 DNA reads TGTGCCAGCAGCTCCGGTGGGACTAGCGGGAGTACGTCAGATACGCAGTATTTT. This chain connects TRBV7-9 to TRBJ2-3; 14 bases match TRBD2. Germline loops: CDR1 SEHNR, CDR2 FQNEAQ (reference sequence). CDR3 length equals 18 residues. V shed 4 bases and J 4 bases; nucleotides not matched to a gene: 10.